These T cell receptor beta chains were read from a single sample in a study of chemoradiotherapy in HPV16-positive cancers. This table comes from immunoSEQ multiplex PCR, and its TCRdb copy is limited to in-frame clones, with some not included. The sample contains around 5,000 clones, more than 85% of which appear only once. Sequenced material: tumor tissue, taken from a patient who underwent chemoradiotherapy. These receptors were taken from a human donor with HPV-associated anogenital cancer. The CDR3 runs from the conserved cysteine through the conserved F or W. The order of the fields is clone size, J gene, V gene, D gene, CDR3 DNA, CDR3 protein. D genes are given only for firm matches. Part of the rows lack a size; the others show once, few, many or a class for expanded clones.

>-|TRBJ1-1|TRBV13|-
TGTGCCAGCAGCTTAGGCCCTGAAGCTTTCTTT
CASSLGPEAFF
>-|TRBJ2-1|TRBV7-6|-
TGTGCCAGCAGCTCCGCCGACGGGGGAGCCCACAATGAGCAGTTCTTC
CASSSADGGAHNEQFF
>-|TRBJ1-1|TRBV7-9|-
TGTGCCAGCAGCTTAGAGGGAAATAAAGCTTTCTTT
CASSLEGNKAFF
>-|TRBJ2-6|TRBV5-4|-
TGTGCCAGCAGCTTGGGTCGAGGTCAGGGGGCCAACGTCCTGACTTTC
CASSLGRGQGANVLTF
>-|TRBJ2-7|TRBV7-2|-
TGTGCCAGCAGCTTAGGTGGGGGTACCTACGAGCAGTACTTC
CASSLGGGTYEQYF
>few|TRBJ1-5|TRBV6-6|-
TGTGCCAGCTTACCCAGTGACAGGTATCAGCCCCAGCATTTT
CASLPSDRYQPQHF
>-|TRBJ2-3|TRBV4-3|TRBD1
TGCGCCAGCAGCCAGTCTAGGACAGGGATCACAGATACGCAGTATTTT
CASSQSRTGITDTQYF
>-|TRBJ1-4|TRBV27|TRBD1
TGTGCCAGCAGTTTATCAGGACAGGGGGTTCAAAAACTGTTTTTT
CASSLSGQGVQKLFF
>-|TRBJ2-3|TRBV5-1|-
TGCGCCAGCAGCTTGGTCTTTGTCCACACAGATACGCAGTATTTT
CASSLVFVHTDTQYF
>-|TRBJ2-2|TRBV6-5|-
TGTGCCAGCAGTTACTCGGGGAACACCGGGGAGCTGTTTTTT
CASSYSGNTGELFF
>-|TRBJ2-7|TRBV7-3|-
TGTGCCAGCAGCTTAAGAGGTAGTCAAGGCGAGCAGTACTTC
CASSLRGSQGEQYF
>-|TRBJ2-7|TRBV19|TRBD1
TGTGCCAGTAGTACCGGACAGGGTGAGCAGTACTTC
CASSTGQGEQYF
>-|TRBJ2-1|TRBV21-1|-
TGTGCCAGCAGCAAAGGGCACAATTTAGCGGGAGTAGGCCACAATGAGCAGTTCTTC
CASSKGHNLAGVGHNEQFF
>-|TRBJ2-7|TRBV7-2|-
TGTGCCAGCAGCCCGGGACGCCGGGGCTACGAGCAGTACTTC
CASSPGRRGYEQYF
>few|TRBJ2-2|TRBV5-6|TRBD1
TGTGCCAGCAGCTTCCCGGGACAGGGGGAGCTGTTTTTT
CASSFPGQGELFF
>-|TRBJ2-2|TRBV7-2|TRBD2
TGTGCCAGCAGCTCACGGGGGGGCGGCACCGGGGAGCTGTTTTTT
CASSSRGGGTGELFF
>-|TRBJ2-5|TRBV27|-
TGTGCCAGCTCCTTTCGGACAGCCCAAGAGACCCAGTACTTC
CASSFRTAQETQYF
>-|TRBJ2-1|TRBV5-1|TRBD1
TGCGCCAGCAGCTCCGGACAGGATTGGGATGAGCAGTTCTTC
CASSSGQDWDEQFF
>-|TRBJ1-2|TRBV19|-
TGTGCCAGTAGTTCGCGGGCCTATGGCTACACCTTC
CASSSRAYGYTF
>-|TRBJ2-4|TRBV23-1|TRBD2
TGCGCCAGCAGTCATGTAACTAGCGGGAATCCCCCTTTAGCCAAAAACATTCAGTACTTC
CASSHVTSGNPPLAKNIQYF
>once|TRBJ2-7|TRBV6-1|-
TGTGCCAGCAGTGTCCAAGGAATTGGCTACGAGCAGTACTTC
CASSVQGIGYEQYF
>-|TRBJ1-5|TRBV10-3|TRBD1
TGTGCCATCAGGGACACAGGGGACCAGCCCCAGCATTTT
CAIRDTGDQPQHF
>-|TRBJ2-1|TRBV19|-
TGTGCCAGTAGTATAGATCTGGGCCTCTCGCACCATAGCGGATACAATGAGCAGTTCTTC
CASSIDLGLSHHSGYNEQFF
>-|TRBJ2-3|TRBV7-6|-
TGTGCCAGCAGCTTGTCGGGACTTCTCACAGATACGCAGTATTTT
CASSLSGLLTDTQYF
>once|TRBJ2-7|TRBV14|TRBD1
TGTGCCAGCAGCCAAAGGACAGGGAGGTCCTACGAGCAGTACTTC
CASSQRTGRSYEQYF
>-|TRBJ1-2|TRBV19|TRBD1
TGTGCCAGTAGGGGGACAGAATCTAACTATGGCTACACCTTC
CASRGTESNYGYTF
>-|TRBJ2-1|TRBV11-2|TRBD2
TGTGCCAGCAGAAAGCTCGGAGGTAGCGGGAGAGGATCCTACAATGAGCAGTTCTTC
CASRKLGGSGRGSYNEQFF
>-|TRBJ2-7|TRBV28|TRBD2
TGTGCCAGCAGTATACTAGCGGGAGGCTACGAGCAGTACTTC
CASSILAGGYEQYF
>-|TRBJ2-3|TRBV21-1|-
TGTGCCAGCAACCCCGAGCGGGAGAGGCCAGATACGCAGTATTTT
CASNPERERPDTQYF
>-|TRBJ1-1|TRBV19|-
TGTGCCAGTAGTTCCGGACGGACTGAAGCTTTCTTT
CASSSGRTEAFF
>-|TRBJ1-4|TRBV30|-
TGTGCCTGGAGGACCCGGGACATGGGCACTAATGAAAAACTGTTTTTT
CAWRTRDMGTNEKLFF
>-|TRBJ2-7|TRBV11-2|TRBD1
TGTGCCAGCAGCTCGTCGACAGGGATGGGCTACGAGCAGTACTTC
CASSSSTGMGYEQYF
>-|TRBJ2-7|TRBV6-5|TRBD1
TGTGCCAGCAGTTACGAGGGACAGGGGGCCTACGAGCAGTACTTC
CASSYEGQGAYEQYF
>-|TRBJ2-1|TRBV7-6|TRBD2
TGTGCCAGCAGCTTAGTTGCGGGAGGGGATTTGAATGAGCAGTTCTTC
CASSLVAGGDLNEQFF
>-|TRBJ1-4|TRBV5-1|TRBD1
TGCGCCAGCAGCCCAGGGACAGGCAATGAAAAACTGTTTTTT
CASSPGTGNEKLFF
>-|TRBJ2-1|TRBV29-1|TRBD2
TGCAGCGCCCTCAGATCGGGACTAGCGGGAGTCAACAATGAGCAGTTCTTC
CSALRSGLAGVNNEQFF
>few|TRBJ1-2|TRBV7-2|-
TGTGCCAGCAGCTTAGGGGGATCTTATGGCTACACCTTC
CASSLGGSYGYTF
>-|TRBJ1-1|TRBV15|-
TGTGCCACCAGCAGAGGCCCGAACACTGAAGCTTTCTTT
CATSRGPNTEAFF
>-|TRBJ2-4|TRBV20-1|-
TGCAGTGCTAGTCCCAAAAACATTCAGTACTTC
CSASPKNIQYF